Below are 11 T cell receptor beta chains sequenced from a single sample in a study of cytomegalovirus exposure and HLA in healthy donors. PCR primers comprised 60 Vbeta and 13 Jbeta primers. This table comes from immunoSEQ multiplex PCR, and its TCRdb copy is limited to in-frame clones, with some not included. The repertoire includes 150,000 to 200,000 clones, approximately 67% of them detected once, and roughly 4.1% sits in the top ten. Material: PBMCs. The receptors originated from a young woman in good health and CMV-seropositive.

CDR3 amino acids: CASSLGQGADTQYF. The CDR3, as DNA: TGTGCCAGCAGCTTGGGACAGGGGGCAGATACGCAGTATTTT. The chain employs TRBV5-6 and TRBJ2-3, with 9 bases fitting TRBD1. V shed 0 bases, J shed 4 bases, and the junction held 0 bases outside the gene matches. The germline gives CDR1 SGHDT, CDR2 YYEEEE. The CDR3 sequence is 14 residues long. Looking up the rest from reference TRBV5-6 and TRBJ2-3 gives the full variable domain: DAGVTQSPTHLIKTRGQQVTLRCSPKSGHDTVSWYQQALGQGPQFIFQYYEEEERQRGNFPDRFSGHQFPNYSSELNVNALLLGDSALYLCASSLGQGADTQYFGPGTRLTVL.

The chain is built from TRBV9 and TRBJ2-1; 10 bases are shared with TRBD2. The trim removed 2 bases at V and 6 bases at J, leaving 8 bases unmatched. The CDR3 extends over 16 amino acids. CDR1 is SGDLS and CDR2 is YYNGEE in the germline V gene. The CDR3 region has the DNA TGTGCCAGCAGCGTTAGTGGACTAGCGGTGACCAATGAGCAGTTCTTC. Translating it yields CASSVSGLAVTNEQFF.

This chain joins TRBV27 and TRBJ2-5; no clear D gene. The CDR3 contains 13 residues. Between the trimmed V and J ends, which lost 6 bases and 3 bases, there was a span of 11 bases. Germline lookup yields CDR1 MNHEY and CDR2 SMNVEV (reference sequence). In DNA form, the CDR3 reads TGTGCCAGCAGCCACCTAGAAGAAGAGACCCAGTACTTC. As protein: CASSHLEEETQYF.

The chain links TRBV5-1 to TRBJ1-5, with D possibly TRBD1 on 6 matching bases. Germline V lookup: CDR1 SGHRS, CDR2 YFSETQ. V lost 7 bases to trimming and J lost 7 bases, with 15 bases between them. The CDR3 covers 13 residues. The CDR3 DNA follows: TGCGCCAGCGGTACAGGGCCGGGGCAGCCCCAGCATTTT. Protein product: CASGTGPGQPQHF.

With respect to this clone: Other DNA sequences in this specimen translate into the identical CDR3. The rearrangement joins TRBV18 to TRBJ1-4; 8 nucleotides match TRBD1. Losses at the gene ends were 3 bases for V and 8 bases for J; bases not matched to a gene: 5. The CDR3 spans 14 residues. Germline V gives CDR1 KGHSH, CDR2 LQKENI. The CDR3 loop is CASSPGQGGEKLFF. The CDR3 region has the DNA TGTGCCAGCTCACCCGGACAGGGTGGGGAAAAACTGTTTTTT.

The chain uses TRBV10-3 and TRBJ2-7; TRBD2 might be the D (7 bases). This CDR3 contains 17 residues. CDR1 and CDR2 (germline): ENHRY, SYGVKD. V shed 2 bases and J shed 2 bases, with 19 bases lying between them. CDR3 nucleotides: TGTGCCATCAGTGAGCCTGGGGGGGGGCTCGAGCCCTACGAGCAGTACTTC. The encoded protein is CAISEPGGGLEPYEQYF.

This sequence joins TRBV7-2 and TRBJ1-1; tentative D call: TRBD1 (6 bases). The germline V gene has CDR1 SGHTA and CDR2 FQGNSA. V lost 0 bases, J lost 6 bases, and 14 bases lay in between. The CDR3 totals 15 residues. The CDR3 is CASSLARGGPAEAFF. The DNA for the CDR3 is TGTGCCAGCAGCTTAGCGCGGGGGGGGCCAGCTGAAGCTTTCTTT.

V is TRBV27 and J is TRBJ1-6, with unresolved D. This CDR3 has 11 residues. V shed 4 bases and J shed 10 bases, with 5 bases lying between them. The germline CDR1 and CDR2 sequences are MNHEY and SMNVEV (reference sequence). The CDR3 loop is CASSSGSPLHF. In DNA form, the CDR3 reads TGTGCCAGCAGTTCAGGCTCACCCCTCCACTTT.

This clone came up a few times. The same CDR3 also results from other DNA sequences found in this sample. The chain is built from TRBV2 and TRBJ1-6; D ambiguous. The V gene's germline CDR1 is SNHLY and CDR2 FYNNEI. The CDR3 sequence is 13 residues long. The ends were cut back, 5 bases at V and 5 bases at J, with 7 bases in the middle. The CDR3 DNA follows: TGTGCCAGCAGTAACGGGAATAATTCACCCCTCCACTTT. It is translated as CASSNGNNSPLHF.

The gene calls are TRBV6-1 and TRBJ2-3; 11 nucleotides match TRBD2. Germline V gene sequence: CDR1 MNHNS, CDR2 SASEGT. CDR3 length: 16 amino acids. V dropped 2 bases and J dropped 5; count of bases not matched to a gene: 6. This CDR3 reads CASSEIAGGPQDTQYF. The CDR3 region has the DNA TGTGCCAGCAGTGAAATAGCGGGAGGGCCCCAAGATACGCAGTATTTT.

This clone was seen a handful of times. The V gene is TRBV15, the J gene TRBJ1-5; D is unclear. This CDR3 has 15 residues. The germline V gene encodes CDR1 LNHNV and CDR2 YYDKDF (reference sequence). V shed 2 bases and J shed 6 bases, with 14 bases lying between them. The CDR3 is CATSRIGGRGQPQHF. The CDR3 region has the DNA TGTGCCACCAGCAGAATCGGAGGCCGCGGTCAGCCCCAGCATTTT.